The entry below gives a single TCR beta chain sequence along with its context. Its antigen is not known. The data belong to a study of cytomegalovirus exposure and HLA in healthy donors. Study at large: Within the Caucasian-associated ancestry cluster were roughly 81% of the 350 to 400 genotyped donors.

Researchers ran the PCR with 60 Vbeta and 13 Jbeta primers. Sequenced by immunoSEQ multiplex PCR; TCRdb stores in-frame clones only, minus some. The repertoire holds under 150,000 clones, with roughly 80% as singletons. Per germline, CDR1 SGDLS and CDR2 YYNGEE. V shed 2 bases, J shed 5 bases, and the junction held 7 bases outside the gene matches. The CDR3 has 15 residues. Study-level results: Cytomegalovirus association was assigned to over 150 TCR beta chains. An analysis done earlier found most TCR beta V segments productive about 87% or about 30% of the time.

The rearrangement uses TRBV9 and TRBJ2-7; 10 bases are shared with TRBD1. Sequenced sample: PBMCs. This receptor was taken from a boy between 2 and 10 years old in good health and CMV-seronegative. In DNA form, the CDR3 reads TGTGCCAGCAGCGTTGGGGGACAGGGGATGAACGAGCAGTACTTC. This sequence encodes CASSVGGQGMNEQYF.